The 6 T cell receptor beta chains below were found in one sample sequenced in a study of neurological immune-mediated disorders. TCRdb independently ran MiXCR on the 5' RACE reads; one entry per CDR3 protein. Of tens of thousands of distinct CDR3 sequences listed, approximately 3.8% were seen once; the top ten hold approximately 1.5%. The sequenced sample was PBMCs. Every receptor here comes from a man under 40 with multiple sclerosis.

This clonotype was observed a few times. This sequence may be a read error, since a much larger clone differs from it by one base. The gene calls are TRBV5-1 and TRBJ2-5; TRBD2 aligns across 7 bases. This CDR3 has 17 residues. V dropped 3 bases and J dropped 3; count of bases not matched to a gene: 14. CDR1 and CDR2 (germline): SGHRS, YFSETQ. The CDR3 loop reads CASSSRGVITTEETQYF. The CDR3 DNA reads as TGCGCCAGCAGCTCCCGGGGGGTTATTACTACAGAAGAGACCCAGTACTTC.

This clonotype was recorded many times. The chain uses TRBV4-1 and TRBJ2-4, with D hard to call. With 0 bases removed from V and 0 bases from J, the gap between germline ends came to 3 bases. Per germline, CDR1 MGHRA and CDR2 YSYEKL. The CDR3 runs 14 residues. For the CDR3, the DNA is TGCGCCAGCAGCCAAGAGCTAGCCAAAAACATTCAGTACTTC. Residues: CASSQELAKNIQYF.

This clonotype was counted many times. The chain has TRBV7-9 and TRBJ1-4; D is unresolved. Trimming cost V 3 bases and J 8 bases, with 7 bases left between them. Germline CDR1 and CDR2: SEHNR and FQNEAQ (reference sequence). The CDR3 has 12 residues. The CDR3 sequence: CASSFRWEKLFF. The CDR3 bases are TGTGCCAGCAGCTTTCGGTGGGAAAAACTGTTTTTT.

The rearrangement joins TRBV9 to TRBJ2-2; D gene unclear. Between the trimmed V and J ends, which lost 5 bases and 3 bases, there was a span of 11 bases. CDR1 and CDR2 from the germline V gene are SGDLS and YYNGEE. The CDR3 has 14 residues. CDR3 region: CASSLIRDTGELFF. CDR3 nucleotide sequence: TGTGCCAGCAGTCTTATCAGAGACACCGGGGAGCTGTTTTTT. The variable domain in full, with the rest retrieved from reference TRBV9 and TRBJ2-2, is DSGVTQTPKHLITATGQRVTLRCSPRSGDLSVYWYQQSLDQGLQFLIQYYNGEERAKGNILERFSAQQFPDLHSELNLSSLELGDSALYFCASSLIRDTGELFFGEGSRLTVL.

This clonotype was detected many times. CDR3 in amino acids: CASSLGGSSTDTQYF. CDR3 sequence (DNA): TGTGCCAGCAGTCTGGGCGGGTCTAGCACAGATACGCAGTATTTT. The chain joins TRBV6-6 to TRBJ2-3; TRBD2 is a possible D gene (5 bases). CDR3 length equals 15 residues. Germline V gives CDR1 MNHNY, CDR2 SVGAGI (reference sequence). V dropped 5 bases and J dropped 0 bases, with 12 bases sitting between them.

This clonotype was recorded many times. The chain employs TRBV7-9 and TRBJ2-7; 9 bases are a match to TRBD2. V shed 3 bases, J shed 0 bases, and the junction held 3 bases outside the gene matches. CDR1 is SEHNR, CDR2 FQNEAQ, per germline (reference sequence). This CDR3 spans 15 amino acids. In DNA, the CDR3 is TGTGCCAGCAGCTTTCAAGCGGGGGGCTCCTACGAGCAGTACTTC. This gives the protein CASSFQAGGSYEQYF.